This T cell receptor (beta chain) was captured by sequencing in a study of blood T cell repertoires in COVID-19. The CDR3 covers 14 residues. V shed 5 bases and J shed 1 base, with 10 bases lying between them. Per germline, CDR1 KGHDR and CDR2 SFDVKD. Assay: immunoSEQ multiplex PCR; the TCRdb copy retains only in-frame clones and omits some. The repertoire includes around 300,000 clones, about nine tenths of them detected once, and 0.94% sits in the top ten. The chain combines TRBV24-1 with TRBJ2-5, with D perhaps TRBD1 (5 bases). The receptor was isolated from a woman aged 40 to 50 who had recovered from COVID-19. The sequenced material came from peripheral blood. This CDR3 reads CATSVRDSQETQYF. The CDR3 nucleotides read TGTGCCACCAGTGTCAGAGACAGCCAAGAGACCCAGTACTTC.